One sample yielded the 20 T cell receptor beta chains listed below, sequenced in a study of T cells in Graves' hyperthyroidism and ophthalmopathy. RNA transcripts yielded amplified TCR beta CDR3 regions. In the first-round RT-PCR of the TCR CDR3, the HTBI primer set was used. TCRdb fed the multiplex PCR reads into MiXCR, producing one record per CDR3 protein. In the table there are more than 350,000 distinct CDR3 sequences, approximately 18% of which are singletons. Material: blood. The receptors were sampled from a woman aged 25 to 39 with Graves' hyperthyroidism that later progressed to Graves' ophthalmopathy.

This clonotype was recorded many times. V is TRBV29-1 and J is TRBJ2-2; 11 bases agree with TRBD1. Germline CDR1 SQVTM, CDR2 ANQGSEA. The V and J ends lost 4 bases and 4 bases, in that order; junction bases with no gene match: 5. The CDR3 has 15 amino acids. The CDR3 bases are TGCAGCGTTGCCGGGACAGGGGGTAGCACCGGGGAGCTGTTTTTT. It yields the protein CSVAGTGGSTGELFF.

In its sample, this clonotype was seen a few times. The chain links TRBV19 to TRBJ1-5; possibly TRBD1 for D (5 bases). This CDR3 spans 15 amino acids. The V and J ends lost 5 bases and 0 bases respectively, with 11 bases between them. The germline V gene encodes CDR1 LNHDA and CDR2 SQIVND (reference sequence). CDR3 in DNA: TGTGCCAGTAGTGACAGTTCCTATAGCAATCAGCCCCAGCATTTT. Translating it yields CASSDSSYSNQPQHF.

The V and J genes are TRBV28 and TRBJ2-7, with D possibly being TRBD1 or TRBD2 (5 bases each). The CDR3 runs 15 residues. CDR1 and CDR2 (germline): MDHEN, SYDVKM. V shed 1 base and J shed 4 bases, with 14 bases lying between them. The CDR3 sequence is CASSLYGGDGYEQYF. CDR3 sequence (DNA): TGTGCCAGCAGTTTATATGGGGGAGACGGGTACGAGCAGTACTTC.

This rearrangement joins TRBV19 to TRBJ2-7; 8 nucleotides match TRBD2. Losses at the gene ends were 6 bases for V and 2 bases for J; bases not matched to a gene: 6. The CDR3 is 14 residues long. CDR1 and CDR2 (germline): LNHDA, SQIVND (reference sequence). This CDR3 is CASRKTSVTYEQYF. CDR3 nucleotide sequence: TGTGCCAGTAGGAAGACTAGCGTTACCTACGAGCAGTACTTC. Based on the CDR3 plus reference TRBV19 and TRBJ2-7, the full variable domain is DGGITQSPKYLFRKEGQNVTLSCEQNLNHDAMYWYRQDPGQGLRLIYYSQIVNDFQKGDIAEGYSVSREKKESFPLTVTSAQKNPTAFYLCASRKTSVTYEQYFGPGTRLTVT.

This clonotype showed up many times. The chain carries TRBV6-2 or TRBV6-3 and TRBJ2-3; TRBD2 aligns across 11 bases. The trim removed 0 bases at V and 0 bases at J, leaving 11 bases unmatched. The CDR3 consists of 20 residues. Germline lookup yields CDR1 MNHEY and CDR2 SVGEGT. DNA of the CDR3: TGTGCCAGCAGTTACTCGAGCCCGGGACTAGCGGATGCTAGCACAGATACGCAGTATTTT. It specifies CASSYSSPGLADASTDTQYF.

This sequence joins TRBV27 and TRBJ2-7, with D possibly being TRBD1 (6 bases). Germline V gene data show CDR1 as MNHEY and CDR2 as SMNVEV (reference sequence). Trimming stripped 2 bases from V and 2 bases from J, with 10 bases between. The CDR3 has 14 amino acids. Here the CDR3 reads CASSLKQGTYEQYF. For the CDR3, the DNA is TGTGCCAGCAGTTTAAAACAGGGAACCTACGAGCAGTACTTC.

This clonotype was counted ten times or more. The rearrangement joins TRBV20-1 to TRBJ1-6; 8 bases map to TRBD1. The CDR3 has 13 amino acids. J gave up 7 bases and V 6 bases, and 5 bases lay outside the gene matches. Germline CDR1 DFQATT, CDR2 SNEGSKA (reference sequence). The CDR3 loop reads CSAGQAKNSPLHF. The CDR3 region has the DNA TGCAGTGCGGGACAGGCGAAAAATTCACCCCTCCACTTT.

V is TRBV7-2 and J is TRBJ1-1; 11 positions match TRBD1. CDR3 size: 17 residues. Germline V gene sequence: CDR1 SGHTA, CDR2 FQGNSA. V shed 4 bases, J shed 1 base, and the junction held 8 bases outside the gene matches. CDR3 DNA: TGTGCCAGCAGCTCCGAAAGGACAGGGGGCCAGAACACTGAAGCTTTCTTT. Encoded protein: CASSSERTGGQNTEAFF.

The table lists this clonotype with many counts. V and J are TRBV29-1 and TRBJ2-1, with 8 bases that match TRBD1. The germline gives CDR1 SQVTM, CDR2 ANQGSEA. The V segment lost 4 bases and the J segment 8 bases; nucleotides outside the gene matches: 4. The CDR3 sequence is 12 residues long. CDR3 DNA: TGCAGCGTTGCTTCAGGGGGCGATGAGCAGTTCTTC. Translated, it gives CSVASGGDEQFF.

This clonotype was picked up a small number of times. A much more abundant neighbour one base away suggests this may be a read error. Here the CDR3 omits its conserved ending phenylalanine or tryptophan, so a read error is the likely source. The CDR3 is CASRLAQGANTEAFS. The CDR3 DNA is TGTGCCAGCAGACTTGCGCAGGGGGCGAACACTGAAGCTTTCTCT. The V gene is TRBV6-1, the J gene TRBJ1-1, with 8 bases lining up with TRBD1. Trimming at V came to 6 bases and at J to 1 base, leaving 7 bases not matched to a gene. From germline, CDR1 is MNHNS and CDR2 SASEGT. This CDR3 region has 15 residues.

This chain joins TRBV20-1 and TRBJ2-7; 11 bases are a match to TRBD1. CDR1 and CDR2 from the germline V gene are DFQATT and SNEGSKA (reference sequence). CDR3 size: 15 residues. The trim removed 3 bases at V and 2 bases at J, leaving 6 bases unmatched. The CDR3 region is CSASVWDRGTYEQYF. In DNA, the CDR3 is TGCAGTGCTAGTGTCTGGGACAGGGGGACCTACGAGCAGTACTTC.

This sequence joins TRBV6-1 and TRBJ2-5; 9 nucleotides agree with TRBD1. The CDR3 loop spans 14 amino acids. V lost 6 bases and J lost 5; bases outside the gene matches: 7. CDR1 MNHNS and CDR2 SASEGT come from the germline V gene. The CDR3 is CASRSDRGKETQYF. CDR3 DNA sequence: TGTGCCAGCAGAAGCGACAGGGGGAAGGAGACCCAGTACTTC.

V and J are TRBV9 and TRBJ1-2; TRBD1 agrees at 7 bases. From germline, CDR1 is SGDLS and CDR2 YYNGEE. V lost 0 bases and J lost 6; bases outside the gene matches: 5. The CDR3 spans 14 residues. For the CDR3, the DNA is TGTGCCAGCAGCGTAGTAGGGGGCGTGGATGGCTACACCTTC. Translating it yields CASSVVGGVDGYTF.

This clonotype was observed a handful of times. This sequence joins TRBV3-1 and TRBJ2-3; 9 nucleotides align to TRBD2. Trimming took 0 bases from V and 4 from J; bases not matched to a gene: 11. The germline V gene encodes CDR1 LGHDT and CDR2 YNNKEL (reference sequence). The CDR3 length is 18 residues. The CDR3 spells CASSQEGLRGGQADTQYF. The CDR3 bases are TGTGCCAGCAGCCAAGAAGGGCTGCGGGGGGGCCAGGCAGATACGCAGTATTTT.

This clonotype has a count of ten or more. The rearrangement links TRBV20-1 to TRBJ2-1; 9 nucleotides line up with TRBD2. V lost 4 bases and J lost 2; bases outside the gene matches: 9. This CDR3 is built from 16 residues. Germline assignment: CDR1 DFQATT and CDR2 SNEGSKA (reference sequence). CDR3 in DNA: TGCAGTGCTAAGGCTAGCGGGGCCTTCCCCTACAATGAGCAGTTCTTC. Translation: CSAKASGAFPYNEQFF.

The chain links TRBV19 to TRBJ2-5; TRBD2 is a possible D gene (7 bases). The ends were cut back, 3 bases at V and 4 bases at J, with 12 bases in the middle. The length of the CDR3 is 14 residues. Germline values: CDR1 LNHDA, CDR2 SQIVND (reference sequence). The CDR3 coding sequence is TGTGCCAGTAGTATCGGGGGGCTGGGAGAGACCCAGTACTTC. This codes for CASSIGGLGETQYF.

This clonotype was counted at least ten times. J is TRBJ2-1 and V is TRBV20-1, with D unresolved. Looked up from germline, CDR1 is DFQATT and CDR2 is SNEGSKA (reference sequence). V lost 0 bases and J 12 bases, leaving 18 bases between the germline ends. The CDR3 has 14 amino acids. CDR3 sequence (DNA): TGCAGTGCTAGAGATCCATCCTCTCGAGGAGTGCAGTTCTTC. It translates to CSARDPSSRGVQFF.

The rearrangement joins TRBV10-2 to TRBJ2-5, with 8 nucleotides matching TRBD1. The V gene end was trimmed by 5 bases and the J gene end by 3 bases; junction bases not matched to a gene: 11. Germline V gene sequence: CDR1 WSHSY, CDR2 SAAADI. This CDR3 is 16 amino acids long. The CDR3 coding sequence is TGCGCCAGCAGTCAAACCGCCGGGACAGGCGAAGAGACCCAGTACTTC. It specifies CASSQTAGTGEETQYF.

Comment on this clonotype: A single base separates this from a much larger clone, so it may be a read error. This CDR3 is CATGQSLYERYF. In DNA form, the CDR3 reads TGTGCCACCGGACAGTCTCTCTACGAGCGGTACTTC. The V gene is TRBV2, the J gene TRBJ2-7; D is possibly TRBD1 (6 bases). Germline-derived CDR1 and CDR2 are SNHLY and FYNNEI. This CDR3 region has 12 residues. The entire variable domain, with the rest obtained from reference TRBV2 and TRBJ2-7, is as follows: EPEVTQTPSHQVTQMGQEVILRCVPISNHLYFYWYRQILGQKVEFLVSFYNNEISEKSEIFDDQFSVERPDGSNFTLKIRSTKLEDSAMYFCATGQSLYERYFGPGTRLTVT.

In this sample, this clonotype turned up many times. V is TRBV29-1 and J is TRBJ2-5; 7 bases map to TRBD1. Germline V lookup: CDR1 SQVTM, CDR2 ANQGSEA. Trimming at V came to 3 bases and at J to 0 bases, leaving 4 bases not matched to a gene. The CDR3 consists of 14 residues. The CDR3 is CSVEGTDYQETQYF. Written as DNA, the CDR3 is TGCAGCGTTGAGGGGACAGACTACCAAGAGACCCAGTACTTC.